This TCR beta chain was observed in a study of human T cells and chemical hapten exposure. Study-level information: An area of 2 cm by 2 to 2.5 cm on upper inner arm skin received 2% DPC for sensitization. TCR yields per sample varied, mainly owing to small pooled library volume differences.

In the library, unique molecular identifiers were attached to individual cDNA molecules. TCRdb re-analysed the RACE reads in MiXCR, keeping a single row per CDR3 protein. The sample consists of about 250,000 distinct CDR3 sequences, just under 8% of them appearing once. As for time point: pre-sensitization, week 0. Treatment defined: therapeutic diphenylcyclopropenone sensitization with weekly scalp DPC. The CDR3 extends over 15 amino acids. V lost 0 bases and J lost 7, with 15 bases in between. In germline, CDR1 is LGHNA, CDR2 YSLEER. This clonotype was counted only a few times. This chain links TRBV4-3 with TRBJ1-1; tentatively, D is TRBD1 (5 bases). The sequences come from whole blood, collected in connection with sensitization to the hapten diphenylcyclopropenone (DPC). The receptor was isolated from a man between 18 and 29 years old with alopecia areata. Some clones in this sample may be carry-over from other donors' samples. CDR3 in amino acids: CASSQDGTPRLEAFF. The DNA of the CDR3 is TGCGCCAGCAGCCAAGATGGGACCCCGAGACTTGAAGCTTTCTTT.